This entry lists 29 T cell receptor beta chains sequenced from one sample in a study of regulatory T cells in long-lasting Graves disease. Time point in this sample: persistent/refractory GD, antithyroid drugs over 5 years with positive TRAb. RNA isolated from PBMCs was used to make the TCR library. Construction of the TCR beta libraries employed iRepertoire HTBI primers in conjunction with Arm-PCR of CDR3 regions. One entry per CDR3 protein results from TCRdb running MiXCR on the multiplex PCR reads. The data contain 400,000 to 600,000 distinct CDR3 sequences, around a fifth of them singletons. The specimen was peripheral blood mononuclear cells (PBMCs), collected when the disease was refractory, from a patient treated with antithyroid drugs. The receptors were sampled from a female donor with Graves disease.

The gene calls are TRBV3-1 and TRBJ2-7; 8 bases are a match to TRBD2. The length of the CDR3 is 16 residues. After removal of 2 bases from V and 4 bases from J, the junction contained 10 bases not matched to a gene. Germline CDR1 reads LGHDT; CDR2 reads YNNKEL (reference sequence). This CDR3 reads CASSQQLAALLYEQYF. In nucleotides, the CDR3 is TGTGCCAGCAGCCAACAACTAGCGGCCTTATTATACGAGCAGTACTTC.

In this sample, this clonotype turned up many times. V is TRBV5-5 and J is TRBJ2-7, with 7 bases lining up with TRBD2. The CDR3 runs 14 residues. Germline V gene sequence: CDR1 SGHKS, CDR2 YYEKEE (reference sequence). J lost 4 bases, V lost 4 bases, and 8 bases had no gene match. The CDR3, as DNA: TGTGCCAGCAGCGGAGGACTAGAAGGGTACGAGCAGTACTTC. Translating gives CASSGGLEGYEQYF.

As for this clonotype: A much larger clone differs by one base, so this may be a read error. The gene calls are TRBV28 and TRBJ1-5, with TRBD1 as a possible D gene (5 bases). The CDR3 consists of 15 residues. Germline loops: CDR1 MDHEN, CDR2 SYDVKM. The CDR3 reads CASSSTRVSNQLQHF. The CDR3 region has the DNA TGTGCCAGCAGTTCTACCAGGGTTAGTAATCAGCTCCAGCATTTT.

The chain employs TRBV14 and TRBJ1-6; D is unclear. The CDR3 is made up of 13 amino acids. CDR1 SGHDN and CDR2 FVKESK come from the germline V gene. The V end lost 6 bases, the J end lost 12 bases, and 15 bases lay between the germline ends. The CDR3 sequence is CASRAGWTRPLHF. The CDR3 nucleotides read TGTGCCAGCAGGGCGGGGTGGACTCGACCCCTCCACTTT.

For this clonotype: A much larger clone sits a single nucleotide away, making a read error possible. It is likely a read error, because the conserved phenylalanine at the end of the CDR3 is missing. V usage is TRBV3-1 and J usage is TRBJ2-5; no clear D gene. The length of the CDR3 is 12 residues. Germline CDR1 and CDR2: LGHDT and YNNKEL (reference sequence). Trimming removed 4 bases from V and 5 bases from J, with 8 bases in between. The CDR3 nucleotides are TGTGCCAGCAGCCCCCAGCCGGAGACCCAGTACCTC. Translated: CASSPQPETQYL.

This clonotype was recorded once. The V and J genes are TRBV2 and TRBJ1-1; D gene unclear. CDR3 size: 12 residues. Trimming removed 7 bases at V and 5 bases at J, with 11 bases between. Per germline, CDR1 SNHLY and CDR2 FYNNEI. This CDR3 is CASNLMGTEAFF. The CDR3 nucleotides read TGTGCCAGCAACCTCATGGGGACTGAAGCTTTCTTT.

The chain has TRBV20-1 and TRBJ1-5; 7 nucleotides agree with TRBD1. The V segment lost 5 bases and the J segment 1 base; nucleotides outside the gene matches: 2. Germline V gene lookup returns CDR1 DFQATT and CDR2 SNEGSKA (reference sequence). The CDR3 consists of 13 residues. The CDR3 DNA follows: TGCAGTGCTGGGGGACAGAGCAATCAGCCCCAGCATTTT. Protein product: CSAGGQSNQPQHF.

Many counts were recorded for this clonotype. The chain carries TRBV28 and TRBJ1-6; D gene ambiguous. The length of the CDR3 is 14 residues. The V gene's germline CDR1 is MDHEN and CDR2 SYDVKM. V lost 6 bases and J 0 bases, leaving 6 bases between the germline ends. The CDR3 spells CASRRVSYNSPLHF. The CDR3 region has the DNA TGTGCCAGCAGAAGGGTCTCCTATAATTCACCCCTCCACTTT. Looking up the rest from reference TRBV28 and TRBJ1-6 gives the full variable domain: DVKVTQSSRYLVKRTGEKVFLECVQDMDHENMFWYRQDPGLGLRLIYFSYDVKMKEKGDIPEGYSVSREKKERFSLILESASTNQTSMYLCASRRVSYNSPLHFGNGTRLTVT.

This clonotype was seen more than once but under ten times. The chain recombines TRBV7-8 with TRBJ2-7, with D perhaps TRBD2 (6 bases). V was clipped by 2 bases and J by 3 bases, with 11 bases between them. This CDR3 comprises 14 residues. Germline V lookup: CDR1 SGHVS, CDR2 FQNEAQ. The CDR3 nucleotides are TGTGCCAGCAGCTTAATGGAGGGAAACTACGAGCAGTACTTC. The encoded protein is CASSLMEGNYEQYF.

This clonotype has more than one count but fewer than ten. The V and J genes are TRBV30 and TRBJ2-7, with D perhaps being TRBD1 or TRBD2 (5 bases each). Germline V gene sequence: CDR1 GTSNPN, CDR2 SVGIG (reference sequence). The germline V and J ends were trimmed by 0 bases and 5 bases, with 17 bases remaining between them. CDR3 size: 15 residues. The CDR3, as DNA: TGTGCCTGGAGTGTCTTTACACTGGGGGAGCACGAGCAGTACTTC. As protein: CAWSVFTLGEHEQYF.

In its sample, this clonotype was seen a few times. This chain connects TRBV18 to TRBJ2-5; D remains ambiguous. The CDR3 totals 13 residues. Germline-derived CDR1 and CDR2 are KGHSH and LQKENI. The V and J ends lost 3 bases and 4 bases respectively, with 9 bases between them. CDR3 bases: TGTGCCAGCTCACCCCGGTCGGGAGAGACCCAGTACTTC. Translation: CASSPRSGETQYF.

This clonotype came up many times. V is TRBV6-1 and J is TRBJ1-2, with 8 bases that match TRBD1. The junction had 17 bases not matched to a gene; V was cut back by 10 bases and J by 4 bases. The CDR3 consists of 16 residues. The germline V gene has CDR1 MNHNS and CDR2 SASEGT. The CDR3 sequence is CATARRGLQLGYGYTF. The DNA of the CDR3 is TGTGCCACCGCCCGCAGGGGGCTCCAACTGGGCTATGGCTACACCTTC.

The chain uses TRBV19 and TRBJ1-2; tentatively, D is TRBD1 (5 bases). With 7 bases removed from V and 8 bases from J, the gap between germline ends came to 14 bases. The length of the CDR3 is 12 residues. The germline V gene encodes CDR1 LNHDA and CDR2 SQIVND (reference sequence). The DNA for the CDR3 is TGTGCCAGTAACGCCGGGACGAGGGGCTACACCTTC. As protein: CASNAGTRGYTF.

This sequence joins TRBV20-1 and TRBJ2-7, with D perhaps matching TRBD2 (6 bases). Deletions cut 5 bases from V and 0 bases from J, with 14 bases between. Germline V gene sequence: CDR1 DFQATT, CDR2 SNEGSKA (reference sequence). This CDR3 has 14 amino acids. CDR3 amino acids: CSARRDFASYEQYF. The CDR3 coding sequence is TGCAGTGCTCGCCGGGACTTTGCCTCCTACGAGCAGTACTTC.

This clonotype showed up many times. The CDR3 loop is CASSSTGLETQYF. The CDR3 nucleotides are TGTGCCAGCAGCTCGACAGGGTTGGAGACCCAGTACTTC. V and J are TRBV11-3 and TRBJ2-5; the match to TRBD1 covers 7 bases. Germline V gene data show CDR1 as SGHNT and CDR2 as YENEEA. Trimming cost V 4 bases and J 5 bases; bases outside gene matches: 4. This CDR3 is built from 13 residues.

This clonotype was observed many times. V usage is TRBV20-1 and J usage is TRBJ2-7; D tentatively fits TRBD1 or TRBD2 (5 bases each). Germline loops: CDR1 DFQATT, CDR2 SNEGSKA (reference sequence). Deletions cut 4 bases from V and 0 bases from J, with 10 bases between. The CDR3 is 13 amino acids. The CDR3 protein is CSATGPPSYEQYF. CDR3 bases: TGCAGTGCTACGGGACCGCCCTCCTACGAGCAGTACTTC.

In its sample, this clonotype was seen many times. This chain links TRBV6-1 with TRBJ1-5, with TRBD1 as a possible D gene (5 bases). The CDR3 totals 14 residues. Per germline, CDR1 MNHNS and CDR2 SASEGT. With 5 bases removed from V and 5 bases from J, the gap between germline ends came to 13 bases. CDR3 in DNA: TGTGCCAGCAGTCTCCAGGGTTCGGATCAGCCCCAGCATTTT. It yields the protein CASSLQGSDQPQHF.

This clonotype has only a few counts. This chain connects TRBV20-1 to TRBJ2-7, with 7 positions matching TRBD2. CDR1 and CDR2 from the germline V gene are DFQATT and SNEGSKA (reference sequence). The CDR3 totals 15 residues. The V gene end was trimmed by 5 bases and the J gene end by 1 base; junction bases not matched to a gene: 11. The CDR3 loop reads CSASMGTKRSYEQYF. In nucleotides, the CDR3 is TGCAGTGCTTCGATGGGGACTAAGAGGTCCTACGAGCAGTACTTC.

There are many counts of this clonotype. This sequence joins TRBV29-1 and TRBJ1-1; D is unclear. Looked up from germline, CDR1 is SQVTM and CDR2 is ANQGSEA. The V end was cut by 0 bases, the J end by 1 base, with 12 bases between. This CDR3 is 15 amino acids long. The CDR3 bases are TGCAGCGTTGAAGATCTCACGCCACCGAACACTGAAGCTTTCTTT. Amino acids: CSVEDLTPPNTEAFF. Variable domain in full (rest from reference TRBV29-1 and TRBJ1-1): SAVISQKPSRDICQRGTSLTIQCQVDSQVTMMFWYRQQPGQSLTLIATANQGSEATYESGFVIDKFPISRPNLTFSTLTVSNMSPEDSSIYLCSVEDLTPPNTEAFFGQGTRLTVV.

This clonotype was detected only a few times. The genes are TRBV11-1 and TRBJ2-2; 8 nucleotides align to TRBD1. This CDR3 comprises 16 residues. Germline-derived CDR1 and CDR2 are SGHAT and FQDESV (reference sequence). Germline trimming cut 5 bases from V and 1 base from J; bases unmatched to any gene: 6. DNA for the CDR3: TGTGCCAGCAGCCCCAGGGGGCGGGAGAACACCGGGGAGCTGTTTTTT. Translation gives CASSPRGRENTGELFF.

This clonotype was observed a handful of times. The rearrangement links TRBV20-1 to TRBJ1-2; D call uncertain. V was shortened by 2 bases and J by 8 bases, with 18 bases between the two germline ends. This CDR3 is 14 amino acids long. Per germline, CDR1 DFQATT and CDR2 SNEGSKA (reference sequence). CDR3 nucleotides: TGCAGTGCTAGATCCACCGGGAAATTGGGAGGCTACACCTTC. Translation gives CSARSTGKLGGYTF.

This chain uses TRBV7-3 with TRBJ2-7, with D tentatively TRBD2 (5 bases). Trimming removed 3 bases at V and 4 bases at J, with 16 bases between. Germline V lookup: CDR1 SGHTA, CDR2 FQGTGA. The CDR3 is made up of 15 amino acids. The CDR3 reads CASSFRTQTPYEQYF. CDR3 bases: TGTGCCAGCAGCTTCAGGACTCAAACCCCTTACGAGCAGTACTTC.

The table lists this clonotype with many counts. The V gene is TRBV6-1, the J gene TRBJ2-5, with 7 nucleotides matching TRBD2. Germline values: CDR1 MNHNS, CDR2 SASEGT. The CDR3 runs to 17 residues. The junction had 14 bases not matched to a gene; V was cut back by 5 bases and J by 2 bases. CDR3 residues: CASSKPDLRGIQETQYF. Here the CDR3 DNA reads TGTGCCAGCAGTAAGCCCGACTTGCGGGGGATACAAGAGACCCAGTACTTC.

The chain employs TRBV28 and TRBJ2-1, with 8 bases matching TRBD1. CDR1 MDHEN and CDR2 SYDVKM come from the germline V gene. Losses at the gene ends were 3 bases for V and 7 bases for J; bases not matched to a gene: 8. There are 15 residues in the CDR3. The CDR3 sequence: CASSLGVGQGNEQFF. The CDR3 nucleotides are TGTGCCAGCAGTTTGGGGGTAGGACAGGGTAATGAGCAGTTCTTC.

This clonotype was counted ten times or more. This chain's CDR3 is CASSLHSGTSGTYEQYF. CDR3 in DNA: TGTGCCAGCAGTCTTCACTCCGGGACTAGCGGGACTTACGAGCAGTACTTC. V gene TRBV6-1 combines with J gene TRBJ2-7; 13 bases line up with TRBD2. The CDR3 spans 17 residues. Unmatched junction bases numbered 11, after V lost 5 bases and J lost 4 bases. Germline values: CDR1 MNHNS, CDR2 SASEGT.

This clonotype was seen at least ten times. J is TRBJ2-7 and V is TRBV28, with TRBD1 identical over 7 bases. CDR1 and CDR2 from the germline V gene are MDHEN and SYDVKM. The CDR3 extends over 13 amino acids. Trimming took 7 bases from V and 5 from J; bases not matched to a gene: 8. The CDR3 sequence: CASMDRMRDEQYF. The CDR3 nucleotides are TGTGCCAGCATGGACAGGATGAGAGACGAGCAGTACTTC.

This clonotype has at least ten counts. The gene calls are TRBV6-5 and TRBJ1-1; no definite D call. CDR3 length: 15 amino acids. Germline V gene lookup returns CDR1 MNHEY and CDR2 SVGAGI. Trimming took off 1 base at V and 0 bases at J, with 9 bases between the two ends. The CDR3 coding sequence is TGTGCCAGCAGTTACTTTTCCGGAGTGAACACTGAAGCTTTCTTT. This codes for CASSYFSGVNTEAFF.

This clonotype occurred a few times. V is TRBV7-2 and J is TRBJ2-7; TRBD2 is a possible D gene (6 bases). CDR3 length equals 15 residues. With 0 bases removed from V and 4 bases from J, the gap between germline ends came to 13 bases. From germline, CDR1 is SGHTA and CDR2 FQGNSA. CDR3 DNA: TGTGCCAGCAGCTTAGCGGGTCCCGGAGGGTACGAGCAGTACTTC. It translates to CASSLAGPGGYEQYF.

This clonotype was recorded at least ten times. This sequence joins TRBV10-3 and TRBJ2-5; TRBD2 agrees at 11 bases. The germline CDR1 and CDR2 sequences are ENHRY and SYGVKD. After removal of 0 bases from V and 1 base from J, the junction contained 10 bases not matched to a gene. The CDR3 has 19 residues. The CDR3 region is CAISESPFPSGRIQETQYF. The DNA of the CDR3 is TGTGCCATCAGTGAGTCGCCCTTCCCTAGCGGGAGGATCCAAGAGACCCAGTACTTC.